These T cell receptor beta chains were read from a single sample in a study of cytomegalovirus exposure and HLA in healthy donors. The table came from immunoSEQ multiplex PCR; TCRdb's copy has only in-frame clones and leaves some out. This table holds about 150,000 clones, around 79% found once. Sequencing was done on a sample of PBMCs. The receptors shown here come from a woman aged 30 to 39 in good health and CMV-seronegative. Both conserved end residues are part of each CDR3. A D gene is named only where the DNA matches it firmly. Clone size is shown for a subset of rows, as once, few, many or a class of expanded clone.

CDR3,DNA,J,D,V,length,size
CASRITGDYGYTF,TGTGCCAGTAGGATTACAGGGGACTATGGCTACACCTTC,TRBJ1-2,TRBD1,TRBV19,13,NA
CASSITSGGVQNTGELFF,TGTGCCAGCAGCATTACTAGCGGGGGGGTCCAGAACACCGGGGAGCTGTTTTTT,TRBJ2-2,TRBD2,TRBV7-9,18,NA
CASSYGGTIQETQYF,TGTGCCAGCAGTTACGGGGGGACCATACAAGAGACCCAGTACTTC,TRBJ2-5,NA,TRBV6-6,15,NA
CASSSLARYMGEQFF,TGTGCCAGCAGTTCACTAGCGAGGTATATGGGTGAGCAGTTCTTC,TRBJ2-1,TRBD2,TRBV28,15,NA
CASSGPDILSNQPQHF,TGTGCCAGCAGTGGGCCCGACATCCTTAGCAATCAGCCCCAGCATTTT,TRBJ1-5,NA,TRBV6-1,16,NA
CSGGGIGRETQYF,TGCAGCGGGGGGGGCATTGGGCGGGAGACCCAGTACTTC,TRBJ2-5,NA,TRBV29-1,13,NA
CASSLVGQGVYEQYF,TGTGCCAGCAGCTTAGTAGGACAGGGGGTCTACGAGCAGTACTTC,TRBJ2-7,TRBD1,TRBV7-2,15,NA
CASSSRWETMSYEQYF,TGTGCCAGCAGCTCCCGATGGGAGACAATGTCCTACGAGCAGTACTTC,TRBJ2-7,NA,TRBV11-2,16,NA
CASSLPIRLGEAFF,TGTGCCAGCAGCTTGCCCATCCGGCTAGGTGAAGCTTTCTTT,TRBJ1-1,NA,TRBV5-5,14,NA
CASRISGSANQPQHF,TGTGCCAGCAGGATATCAGGGTCGGCTAATCAGCCCCAGCATTTT,TRBJ1-5,NA,TRBV6-5,15,NA
CAWSVEGAGGYTF,TGTGCCTGGAGTGTAGAGGGGGCGGGTGGCTACACCTTC,TRBJ1-2,TRBD1,TRBV30,13,NA
CASSESRRAASGANVLTF,TGCGCCAGCAGTGAGTCGCGCAGGGCAGCTTCCGGGGCCAACGTCCTGACTTTC,TRBJ2-6,NA,TRBV10-2,18,once
CASSEQVPYEQYF,TGTGCCAGCAGTGAACAGGTACCCTACGAGCAGTACTTC,TRBJ2-7,NA,TRBV6-5,13,NA
CASSLGDRLASSYNSPLHF,TGCGCCAGCAGCTTGGGGGACAGGCTTGCGAGCTCCTATAATTCACCCCTCCACTTT,TRBJ1-6,TRBD1,TRBV5-1,19,NA
CASSEWKGRMAGELFF,TGTGCCAGCAGTGAATGGAAGGGGCGCATGGCCGGGGAGCTGTTTTTT,TRBJ2-2,NA,TRBV25-1,16,NA
CASSLGPLDSVLQYF,TGTGCCAGCAGCTTAGGCCCTCTCGACAGCGTATTGCAGTATTTT,TRBJ2-3,NA,TRBV11-2,15,NA
CASSKRGGTADTQYF,TGTGCCAGCTCCAAGCGGGGGGGCACCGCAGATACGCAGTATTTT,TRBJ2-3,TRBD2,TRBV13,15,NA
CASSLDLGALGDNSPLHF,TGCGCCAGCAGCTTGGACCTGGGGGCCTTAGGGGATAATTCACCCCTCCACTTT,TRBJ1-6,NA,TRBV5-1,18,NA
CSVFDRGLNYGYTF,TGCAGCGTTTTTGATAGGGGGCTTAACTATGGCTACACCTTC,TRBJ1-2,TRBD1,TRBV29-1,14,NA
CASGDSYEQYF,TGTGCCAGCGGTGACAGCTACGAGCAGTACTTC,TRBJ2-7,NA,TRBV25-1,11,few
CASRTSRDGTEAFF,TGTGCCAGCAGGACTAGCAGGGATGGCACTGAAGCTTTCTTT,TRBJ1-1,NA,TRBV6-5,14,NA